The 6 T cell receptor beta chains below all came from one sample that was sequenced in a study of breast tumors, draining lymph nodes, adjacent tissues (dated by TCRdb to 2016 to 2017). The axillary draining lymph nodes of breast cancer patients were the source of the lymph node samples. The library relied on multiplex PCR. Sequencing instrument: Illumina HiSeq 2000. The public sequencing data were trimmed at Q25 with fastp and processed into clonotypes with MiXCR by TCRdb, which kept only in-frame beta chains. Every entry covers one CDR3 protein and lists the most common genes and DNA from its rows. The sample has 200,000 or so distinct CDR3 sequences on record, 25% to 40% of them singletons. The ten largest clonotypes hold 4% to 5.5% of the sample. Sequencing was done on a sample of axillary lymph node tissue. All receptors derive from a female donor with breast cancer. Some clones in this sample may be carry-over from other donors' samples.

This clonotype was observed once. The J gene is TRBJ1-4, the V gene TRBV20-1, with D maybe TRBD1 (5 bases). The germline gives CDR1 DFQATT, CDR2 SNEGSKA (reference sequence). The V end was cut by 4 bases, the J end by 8 bases, with 14 bases between. The CDR3 consists of 13 residues. The CDR3 DNA reads TGCAGTGCTAAAAAAGGGGCTGGGGAAAAACTGTTTTTT. It yields the protein CSAKKGAGEKLFF.

This clonotype has ten or more counts. The J gene is TRBJ1-4, the V gene TRBV2; no reliable D call. There are 12 residues in the CDR3. Trimming cost V 6 bases and J 4 bases, with 6 bases left between them. Looked up from germline, CDR1 is SNHLY and CDR2 is FYNNEI. Here the CDR3 DNA reads TGTGCCAGCAGCCTGAGTAATGAAAAACTGTTTTTT. Amino acid sequence: CASSLSNEKLFF.

This clonotype was recorded many times. This sequence joins TRBV3-1 and TRBJ2-1; 9 positions agree with TRBD2. The CDR3 has 15 amino acids. Germline V gives CDR1 LGHDT, CDR2 YNNKEL (reference sequence). Trimming removed 0 bases from V and 7 bases from J; junction bases left unmatched: 4. The CDR3 is CASSQDFSGSNEQFF. The DNA for the CDR3 is TGTGCCAGCAGCCAAGATTTTAGCGGGAGTAATGAGCAGTTCTTC.

This clonotype was recorded a few times. The chain recombines TRBV3-1 with TRBJ2-2, with D perhaps TRBD1 (6 bases). CDR1 and CDR2 from the germline V gene are LGHDT and YNNKEL (reference sequence). V lost 7 bases, J lost 0 bases, and 9 bases lay in between. The CDR3 consists of 14 residues. The CDR3 nucleotides read TGTGCCAGCACGAGGACAGCGAACACCGGGGAGCTGTTTTTT. Encoded protein: CASTRTANTGELFF. The full variable domain, its missing parts supplied by reference TRBV3-1 and TRBJ2-2, is DTAVSQTPKYLVTQMGNDKSIKCEQNLGHDTMYWYKQDSKKFLKIMFSYNNKELIINETVPNRFSPKSPDKAHLNLHINSLELGDSAVYFCASTRTANTGELFFGEGSRLTVL.

At least ten counts were recorded for this clonotype. The chain carries TRBV30 and TRBJ1-6; TRBD1 aligns across 7 bases. The V and J ends lost 8 bases and 10 bases, in that order; junction bases with no gene match: 5. Germline assignment: CDR1 GTSNPN and CDR2 SVGIG (reference sequence). The CDR3 is 11 residues long. CDR3 sequence: CAGGRGSPLHF. CDR3 DNA: TGTGCCGGGGGCAGGGGGTCACCCCTCCACTTT.

This clonotype was observed a handful of times. The J gene is TRBJ2-7, the V gene TRBV6-1; 9 positions agree with TRBD1. Germline V gene sequence: CDR1 MNHNS, CDR2 SASEGT. This CDR3 has 15 residues. The V and J ends lost 2 bases and 3 bases, in that order; junction bases with no gene match: 5. The CDR3 DNA is TGTGCCAGCAGTGAATACGGGACAGGGAACTACGAGCAGTACTTC. This encodes CASSEYGTGNYEQYF.